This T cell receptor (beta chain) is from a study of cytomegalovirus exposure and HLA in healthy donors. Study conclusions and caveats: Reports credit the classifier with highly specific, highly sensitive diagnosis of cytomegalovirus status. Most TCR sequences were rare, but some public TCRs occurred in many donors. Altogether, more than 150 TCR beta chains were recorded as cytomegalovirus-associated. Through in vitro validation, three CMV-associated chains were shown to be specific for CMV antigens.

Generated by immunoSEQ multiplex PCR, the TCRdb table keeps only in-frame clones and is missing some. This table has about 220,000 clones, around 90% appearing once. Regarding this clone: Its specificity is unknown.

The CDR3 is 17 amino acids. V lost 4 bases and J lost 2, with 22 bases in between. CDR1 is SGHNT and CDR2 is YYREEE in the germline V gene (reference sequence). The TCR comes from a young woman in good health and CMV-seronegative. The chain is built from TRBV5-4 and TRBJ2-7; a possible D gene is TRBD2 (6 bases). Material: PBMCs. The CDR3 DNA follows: TGTGCCAGCAGCGACGCTGCGGGGCAACAGGCCCCCTACGAGCAGTACTTC. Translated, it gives CASSDAAGQQAPYEQYF. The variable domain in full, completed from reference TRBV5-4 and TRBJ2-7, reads ETGVTQSPTHLIKTRGQQVTLRCSSQSGHNTVSWYQQALGQGPQFIFQYYREEENGRGNFPPRFSGLQFPNYSSELNVNALELDDSALYLCASSDAAGQQAPYEQYFGPGTRLTVT.